Each of the 8 T cell receptor beta chains below was sequenced from the same sample in a study of OX40 agonist ivuxolimab in advanced cancers. Profiled with immunoSEQ multiplex PCR; TCRdb holds only in-frame clones, not every one. The sample carries under 80,000 clones, 87% recorded once. The starting material was CD4+ or CD8+ T cells sorted from blood, obtained in a trial of the OX40 agonist ivuxolimab. Source of these receptors: an adult with an advanced solid tumor such as melanoma, head and neck, liver or kidney cancer.

The gene calls are TRBV7-2 and TRBJ1-3, with D possibly matching TRBD1 (5 bases). The germline CDR1 and CDR2 sequences are SGHTA and FQGNSA. V lost 5 bases and J lost 2, with 10 bases in between. The CDR3 has 14 residues. The CDR3 is CASSPGTAGNTIYF. In nucleotides, the CDR3 is TGTGCCAGCAGCCCAGGGACTGCTGGAAACACCATATATTTT.

J is TRBJ1-5 and V is TRBV18; the match to TRBD1 covers 8 bases. The germline gives CDR1 KGHSH, CDR2 LQKENI. The junction had 12 bases not matched to a gene; V was cut back by 3 bases and J by 5 bases. There are 17 residues in the CDR3. CDR3 DNA: TGTGCCAGCTCACCTGGTACCCGGACAGGGATTCATCAGCCCCAGCATTTT. Amino acid sequence: CASSPGTRTGIHQPQHF. Complete variable domain (other parts from reference TRBV18 and TRBJ1-5): NAGVMQNPRHLVRRRGQEARLRCSPMKGHSHVYWYRQLPEEGLKFMVYLQKENIIDESGMPKERFSAEFPKEGPSILRIQQVVRGDSAAYFCASSPGTRTGIHQPQHFGDGTRLSIL.

The rearrangement joins TRBV29-1 to TRBJ2-2; D may correspond to TRBD1 or TRBD2 (6 bases each). This CDR3 spans 12 amino acids. Germline V gene lookup returns CDR1 SQVTM and CDR2 ANQGSEA. The V and J ends lost 7 bases and 8 bases respectively, with 14 bases between them. The CDR3 is CSAGGVLGELFF. DNA for the CDR3: TGCAGCGCCGGGGGCGTTTTAGGGGAGCTGTTTTTT.

The V call is TRBV28, the J call TRBJ1-1; 9 nucleotides agree with TRBD1. CDR1 and CDR2 from the germline V gene are MDHEN and SYDVKM. Germline trimming cut 5 bases from V and 1 base from J; bases unmatched to any gene: 5. CDR3 length: 15 amino acids. CDR3 nucleotide sequence: TGTGCCAGCAGTCCACAGGGGGCCAAGAACACTGAAGCTTTCTTT. Protein: CASSPQGAKNTEAFF.

The chain joins TRBV5-4 to TRBJ2-2; 10 bases line up with TRBD1. Per germline, CDR1 SGHNT and CDR2 YYREEE (reference sequence). CDR3 length: 17 amino acids. V was clipped by 5 bases and J by 6 bases; unmatched bases: 13. DNA for the CDR3: TGTGCCAGCAGGCCGTCCGGGACAGGGGCGTTATCCGGGGAGCTGTTTTTT. It yields the protein CASRPSGTGALSGELFF.

J is TRBJ1-6 and V is TRBV28; D uncertain. This CDR3 contains 14 residues. Trimming took 6 bases from V and 10 from J, leaving 16 bases between them. CDR1 and CDR2 (germline): MDHEN, SYDVKM. The CDR3 sequence: CASSPRWAGSPLHF. Written as DNA, the CDR3 is TGTGCCAGCAGCCCCCGATGGGCAGGATCACCCCTCCACTTT.

About this clone: The identical CDR3 is also encoded by other nucleotide sequences in the sample. This rearrangement joins TRBV28 to TRBJ1-2; TRBD1 agrees at 10 bases. The J segment lost 2 bases and the V segment lost 3 bases, leaving 0 bases of the junction unmatched. CDR3 length equals 14 residues. Germline assignment: CDR1 MDHEN and CDR2 SYDVKM. The DNA of the CDR3 is TGTGCCAGCAGTTTGGGACAGGGGAACTATGGCTACACCTTC. Protein: CASSLGQGNYGYTF.

This clone was found once. The chain uses TRBV19 and TRBJ2-2; 14 nucleotides agree with TRBD2. The J segment lost 2 bases and the V segment lost 3 bases, leaving 5 bases of the junction unmatched. This CDR3 is 18 amino acids long. Germline V gene data show CDR1 as LNHDA and CDR2 as SQIVND (reference sequence). The CDR3 DNA follows: TGTGCCAGTAGTATCGGACTAGCGGGGGGCCGCAACACCGGGGAGCTGTTTTTT. It codes for CASSIGLAGGRNTGELFF.